A selection of T cell receptor beta chains follows, all from one sample in a study of technical replicates of blood from several donors. TCRdb's table, derived via immunoSEQ multiplex PCR, lists solely in-frame clones and lacks some. The sample lists 95,000 to 100,000 clones; roughly 95% were seen once. The material sequenced was T cells isolated from PBMCs. The receptors were gathered from a human donor in good health. Both conserved end residues are part of each CDR3. The D gene is left open where the match is weak.

v_gene	d_gene	j_gene	CDR3nt	CDR3aa
TRBV27	NA	TRBJ1-1	TGTGCCAGCACCAATAATTGGGGGGGCACTGAAGCTTTCTTT	CASTNNWGGTEAFF
TRBV5-4	NA	TRBJ2-5	TGTGCCAGCAGCCGGGAGGTCCAGGGGGCGCAAGAGACCCAGTACTTC	CASSREVQGAQETQYF
TRBV6-1	TRBD1	TRBJ1-2	TGTGCCAGCAGTCCTAGGGGGCTCGGCTATGGCTACACCTTC	CASSPRGLGYGYTF
TRBV11-2	TRBD1	TRBJ2-7	TGTGCCAGCAGCTTAGAGGCCGGGACAGGGGGCCACGAGCAGTACTTC	CASSLEAGTGGHEQYF
TRBV19	TRBD2	TRBJ2-7	TGTGCCAGTAGTATAGCTAGCGGGAGTTTTTACGAGCAGTACTTC	CASSIASGSFYEQYF
TRBV2	TRBD1	TRBJ1-4	TGTGCCAGCAGACCCGACAGGGTCACTAATGAAAAACTGTTTTTT	CASRPDRVTNEKLFF
TRBV7-9	NA	TRBJ2-7	TGTGCCAGCAGCTTAAGGACAACCGAGCAGTACTTC	CASSLRTTEQYF
TRBV4-1	TRBD1	TRBJ1-6	TGCGCCAGCAGCCAAGGGGACAGGGGAAATTCACCCCTCCACTTT	CASSQGDRGNSPLHF
TRBV5-1	NA	TRBJ2-2	TGCGCCAGCAGCTTGTCCGGGACAAAAACCGGGGAGCTGTTTTTT	CASSLSGTKTGELFF
TRBV6-5	TRBD2	TRBJ2-1	TGTGCCAGCAGTCCCAGCGGGAATCCCTACAATGAGCAGTTCTTC	CASSPSGNPYNEQFF
TRBV6-6	TRBD1	TRBJ2-5	TGTGCCAGCACCCTCGGACAGGGGCCACCTGGGACCCAGTACTTC	CASTLGQGPPGTQYF
TRBV6-4	TRBD2	TRBJ2-1	TGTGCCAGCAGTGAGGGCGGGAGGACCTACAATGAGCAGTTCTTC	CASSEGGRTYNEQFF
TRBV4-1	TRBD2	TRBJ2-1	TGCGCCAGCAGCCCGGCGCGGGAGGGCCTGGAGCAGTTCTTC	CASSPAREGLEQFF
TRBV7-2	NA	TRBJ1-4	TGTGCCAGCAGCGTACGGCGGTCCGAAAAACTGTTTTTT	CASSVRRSEKLFF